The 6 T cell receptor beta chains listed next were all sequenced from one sample in a study of sequential checkpoint blockade in melanoma. Treatment in this sample: randomized to nivolumab then ipilimumab (arm A) or the reverse (arm B). TCRdb's copy holds only in-frame clones and misses some; the assay was immunoSEQ multiplex PCR. The sample has more than 950 clones; around 20% are singletons. The input for sequencing was tumor tissue (inferred from file names), taken from a patient given nivolumab and ipilimumab in sequence. These receptors were obtained from a human donor with melanoma.

This clone occurred a few times. V is TRBV9 and J is TRBJ1-1; D ambiguous. Germline V gene sequence: CDR1 SGDLS, CDR2 YYNGEE. Trimming shortened V by 3 bases and J by 3 bases, and 9 bases separated the two germline ends. The CDR3 has 13 residues. The CDR3 sequence is CASSATPYTEAFF. The CDR3 nucleotides are TGTGCCAGCAGCGCCACCCCTTACACTGAAGCTTTCTTT.

This clone counts as medium-sized (0.01 to 0.1%). V and J are TRBV11-3 and TRBJ1-5; no firm D call. Trimming took 4 bases from V and 5 from J, leaving 15 bases between them. The CDR3 has 15 amino acids. Germline CDR1 and CDR2: SGHNT and YENEEA. The CDR3 loop reads CASSSGLAADQPQHF. Written as DNA, the CDR3 is TGTGCCAGCAGCTCCGGACTCGCCGCAGATCAGCCCCAGCATTTT.

This chain connects TRBV11-3 to TRBJ2-5, with D possibly being TRBD1 or TRBD2 (6 bases each). Germline values: CDR1 SGHNT, CDR2 YENEEA. This CDR3 comprises 14 residues. Trimming shortened V by 5 bases and J by 4 bases, and 14 bases separated the two germline ends. The CDR3 is CASSVNKGGETQYF. Written as DNA, the CDR3 is TGTGCCAGCAGCGTTAATAAGGGGGGAGAGACCCAGTACTTC.

This clone has only a few counts. V and J are TRBV6-8 and TRBJ1-1; a possible D gene is TRBD1 (5 bases). The length of the CDR3 is 13 residues. CDR1 and CDR2 from the germline V gene are MNHGY and SAAAGT. V lost 6 bases to trimming and J lost 5 bases, with 13 bases between them. CDR3: CASRLGTRTEAFF. CDR3 nucleotides: TGTGCCAGCAGACTGGGGACGAGGACTGAAGCTTTCTTT.

Relative to its sample, this clone is large. The J gene is TRBJ2-1, the V gene TRBV11-3; a possible D gene is TRBD2 (6 bases). The CDR3 spans 14 residues. Germline V lookup: CDR1 SGHNT, CDR2 YENEEA. Trimming shortened V by 1 base and J by 7 bases, and 11 bases separated the two germline ends. CDR3 DNA: TGTGCCAGCAGCTTAGGCCCAGGGAGGAATGAGCAGTTCTTC. It codes for CASSLGPGRNEQFF.

This clone is medium-sized (0.01 to 0.1%) in the sample. The V call is TRBV4-1, the J call TRBJ1-5; D gene uncertain. This CDR3 contains 17 residues. Deletions cut 3 bases from V and 0 bases from J, with 15 bases between. Germline loops: CDR1 MGHRA, CDR2 YSYEKL. The CDR3 bases are TGCGCCAGCAGCCAGAGGATGACTGGGGATAGCAATCAGCCCCAGCATTTT. This sequence encodes CASSQRMTGDSNQPQHF.